These 5 T cell receptor beta chains were sequenced from one sample in a study of CD8 T cells in ankylosing spondylitis. TCRdb re-called the 5' RACE reads through MiXCR, storing one row per CDR3 protein. The sample yields around 340,000 distinct CDR3 sequences, roughly 15% seen once. Sequencing was carried out using blood, either unsorted or a sorted T cell fraction (not recorded which). These receptors were taken from a male donor with ankylosing spondylitis or in good health (not recorded which).

Many counts were recorded for this clonotype. The J gene is TRBJ2-2, the V gene TRBV12-3 or TRBV12-4; 15 nucleotides align to TRBD2. The CDR3 covers 17 residues. V was clipped by 5 bases and J by 4 bases; unmatched bases: 5. The CDR3 loop reads CASSLWTSGRGTGELFF. DNA for the CDR3: TGTGCCAGCAGTCTCTGGACTAGCGGGAGGGGCACCGGGGAGCTGTTTTTT.

This clonotype was seen a few times. The chain uses TRBV2 and TRBJ2-1, with D tentatively TRBD2 (5 bases). V shed 8 bases and J shed 10 bases, with 12 bases lying between them. The CDR3 spans 11 residues. Per the germline V gene, CDR1 is SNHLY and CDR2 is FYNNEI. The CDR3 nucleotides read TGTGCCAGCGAGGGTCCTGGGGAGCAGTTCTTC. This sequence encodes CASEGPGEQFF.

There are many counts of this clonotype. The V call is TRBV3-1, the J call TRBJ1-1; 9 nucleotides agree with TRBD1. The CDR3 spans 14 residues. V was pared by 3 bases and J by 1 base, with 0 bases of the junction left unmatched. Germline loops: CDR1 LGHDT, CDR2 YNNKEL (reference sequence). The CDR3 region is CASSQGQGNTEAFF. The CDR3 DNA is TGTGCCAGCAGCCAGGGACAGGGGAACACTGAAGCTTTCTTT.

This clonotype was counted many times. The chain couples TRBV5-5 to TRBJ1-5, with D hard to call. The germline V gene has CDR1 SGHKS and CDR2 YYEKEE (reference sequence). There are 13 residues in the CDR3. V was clipped by 2 bases and J by 5 bases, with 8 bases between them. The CDR3: CASSLQTYQPQHF. The CDR3, as DNA: TGTGCCAGCAGCTTACAGACATATCAGCCCCAGCATTTT.

V usage is TRBV5-1 and J usage is TRBJ2-4; D ambiguous. V was clipped by 1 base and J by 0 bases, with 11 bases between them. In germline, CDR1 is SGHRS, CDR2 YFSETQ. The CDR3 covers 16 residues. In DNA form, the CDR3 reads TGCGCCAGCAGCTTGTCTACTAATGTAGCCAAAAACATTCAGTACTTC. This gives the protein CASSLSTNVAKNIQYF.